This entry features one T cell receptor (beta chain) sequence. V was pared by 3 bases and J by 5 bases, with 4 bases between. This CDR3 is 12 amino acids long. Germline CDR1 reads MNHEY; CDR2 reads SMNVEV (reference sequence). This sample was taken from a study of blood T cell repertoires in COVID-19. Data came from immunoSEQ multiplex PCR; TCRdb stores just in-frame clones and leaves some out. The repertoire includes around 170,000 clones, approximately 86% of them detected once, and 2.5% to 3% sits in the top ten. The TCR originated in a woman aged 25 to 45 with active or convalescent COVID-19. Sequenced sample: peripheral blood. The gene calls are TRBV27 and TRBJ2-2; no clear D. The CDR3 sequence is CASSFYTGELFF. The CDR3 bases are TGTGCCAGCAGTTTTTATACCGGGGAGCTGTTTTTT.